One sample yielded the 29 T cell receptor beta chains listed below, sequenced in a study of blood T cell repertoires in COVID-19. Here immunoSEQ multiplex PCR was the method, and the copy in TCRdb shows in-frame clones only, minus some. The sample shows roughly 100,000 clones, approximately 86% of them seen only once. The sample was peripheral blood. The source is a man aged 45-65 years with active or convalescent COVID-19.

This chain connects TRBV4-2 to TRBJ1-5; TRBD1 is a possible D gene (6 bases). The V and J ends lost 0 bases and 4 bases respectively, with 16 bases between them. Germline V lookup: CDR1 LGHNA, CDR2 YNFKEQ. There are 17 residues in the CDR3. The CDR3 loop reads CASSQEGASPENQPQHF. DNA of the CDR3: TGTGCCAGCAGCCAAGAGGGGGCTTCCCCCGAAAATCAGCCCCAGCATTTT.

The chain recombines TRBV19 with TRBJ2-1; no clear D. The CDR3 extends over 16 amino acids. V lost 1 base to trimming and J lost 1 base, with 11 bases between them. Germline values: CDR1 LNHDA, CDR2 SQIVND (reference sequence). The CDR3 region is CASSIVGPRSYNEQFF. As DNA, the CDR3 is TGTGCCAGTAGTATAGTTGGGCCTCGGTCCTACAATGAGCAGTTCTTC.

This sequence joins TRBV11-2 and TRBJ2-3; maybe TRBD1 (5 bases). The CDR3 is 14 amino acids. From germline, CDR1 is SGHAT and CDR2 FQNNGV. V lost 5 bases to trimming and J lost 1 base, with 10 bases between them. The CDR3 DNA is TGTGCCAGCAGCCACATACAGGGCACAGATACGCAGTATTTT. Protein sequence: CASSHIQGTDTQYF.

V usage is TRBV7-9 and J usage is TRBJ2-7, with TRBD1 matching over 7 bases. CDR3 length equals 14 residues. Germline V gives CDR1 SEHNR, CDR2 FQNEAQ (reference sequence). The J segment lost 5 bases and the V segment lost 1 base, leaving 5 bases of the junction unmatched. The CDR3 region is CASSLGQGAHEQYF. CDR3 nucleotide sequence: TGTGCCAGCAGCTTAGGACAGGGCGCACACGAGCAGTACTTC.

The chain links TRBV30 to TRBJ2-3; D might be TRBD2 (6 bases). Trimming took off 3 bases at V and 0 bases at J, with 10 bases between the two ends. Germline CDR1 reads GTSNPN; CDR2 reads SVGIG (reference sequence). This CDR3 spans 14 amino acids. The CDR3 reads CAWRGGSSTDTQYF. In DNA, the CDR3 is TGTGCCTGGAGGGGGGGTTCCAGCACAGATACGCAGTATTTT.

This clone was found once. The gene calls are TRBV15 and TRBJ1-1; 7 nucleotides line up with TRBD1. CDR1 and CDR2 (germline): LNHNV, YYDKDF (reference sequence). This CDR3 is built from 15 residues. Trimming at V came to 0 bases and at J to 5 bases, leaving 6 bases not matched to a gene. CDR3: CATSRDRGGWTEAFF. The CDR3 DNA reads TGTGCCACCAGCAGAGATAGAGGGGGCTGGACTGAAGCTTTCTTT.

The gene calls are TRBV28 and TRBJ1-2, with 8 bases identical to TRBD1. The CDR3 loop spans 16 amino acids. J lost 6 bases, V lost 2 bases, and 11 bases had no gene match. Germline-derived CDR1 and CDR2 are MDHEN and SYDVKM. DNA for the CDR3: TGTGCCAGCAGTTTAAGGTTTGCGGGACAGGTGAATGGCTACACCTTC. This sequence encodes CASSLRFAGQVNGYTF.

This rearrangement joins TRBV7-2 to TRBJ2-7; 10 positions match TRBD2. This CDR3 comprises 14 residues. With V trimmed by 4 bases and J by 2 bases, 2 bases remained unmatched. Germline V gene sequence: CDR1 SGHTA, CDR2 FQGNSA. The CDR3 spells CASSSTSGAYEQYF. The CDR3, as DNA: TGTGCCAGCAGCTCCACTAGCGGGGCCTACGAGCAGTACTTC.

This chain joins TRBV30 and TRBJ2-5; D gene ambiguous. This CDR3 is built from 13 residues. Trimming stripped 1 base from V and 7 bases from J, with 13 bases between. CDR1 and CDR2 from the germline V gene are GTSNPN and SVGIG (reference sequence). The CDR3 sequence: CAWSATDLGTQYF. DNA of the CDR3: TGTGCCTGGAGTGCCACAGACCTGGGGACCCAGTACTTC.

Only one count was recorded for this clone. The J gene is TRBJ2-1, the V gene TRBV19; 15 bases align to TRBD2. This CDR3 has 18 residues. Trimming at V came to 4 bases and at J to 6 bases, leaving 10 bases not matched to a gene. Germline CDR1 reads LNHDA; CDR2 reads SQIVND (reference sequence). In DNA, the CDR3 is TGTGCCAGTAGTAATTATGGACTAGCGGGGGGGCTGGGCAATGAGCAGTTCTTC. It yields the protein CASSNYGLAGGLGNEQFF.

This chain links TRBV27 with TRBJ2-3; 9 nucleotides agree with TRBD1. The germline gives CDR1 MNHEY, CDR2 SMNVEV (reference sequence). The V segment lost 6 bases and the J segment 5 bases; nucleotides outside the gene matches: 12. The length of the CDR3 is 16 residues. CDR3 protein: CASRTSGDRVIDTQYF. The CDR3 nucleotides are TGTGCCAGCAGGACCTCCGGGGACAGGGTGATAGATACGCAGTATTTT.

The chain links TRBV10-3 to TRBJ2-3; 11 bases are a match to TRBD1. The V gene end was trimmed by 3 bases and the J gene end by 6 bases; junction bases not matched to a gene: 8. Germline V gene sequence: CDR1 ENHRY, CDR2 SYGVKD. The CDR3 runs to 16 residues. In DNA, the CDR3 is TGTGCCATCAGTGATCCGGACAGGGGGCGCGCCGATACGCAGTATTTT. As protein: CAISDPDRGRADTQYF.

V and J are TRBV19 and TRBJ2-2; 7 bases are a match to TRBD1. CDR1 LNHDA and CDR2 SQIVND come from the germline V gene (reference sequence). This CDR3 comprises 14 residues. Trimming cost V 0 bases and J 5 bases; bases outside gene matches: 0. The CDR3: CASSIEQGTGELFF. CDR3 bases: TGTGCCAGTAGTATAGAACAGGGGACCGGGGAGCTGTTTTTT.

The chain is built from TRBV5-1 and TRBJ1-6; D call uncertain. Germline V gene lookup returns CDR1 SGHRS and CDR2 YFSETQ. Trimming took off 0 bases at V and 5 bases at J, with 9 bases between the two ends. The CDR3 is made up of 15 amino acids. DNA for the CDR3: TGCGCCAGCAGCTTGGCTGACACGAATAATTCACCCCTCCACTTT. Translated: CASSLADTNNSPLHF.

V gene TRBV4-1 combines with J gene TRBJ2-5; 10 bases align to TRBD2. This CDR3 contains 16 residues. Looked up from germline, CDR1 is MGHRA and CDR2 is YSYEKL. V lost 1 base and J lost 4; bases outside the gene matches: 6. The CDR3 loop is CASSQVLAGDVETQYF. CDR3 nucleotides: TGCGCCAGCAGCCAAGTGCTAGCGGGGGATGTAGAGACCCAGTACTTC.

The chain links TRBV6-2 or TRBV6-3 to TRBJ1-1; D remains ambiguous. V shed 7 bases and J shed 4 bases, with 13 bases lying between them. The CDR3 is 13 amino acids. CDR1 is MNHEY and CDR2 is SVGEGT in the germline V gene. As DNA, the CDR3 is TGTGCCAGCAACCCACCGGAGAGCACTGAAGCTTTCTTT. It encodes CASNPPESTEAFF.

The CDR3 bases are TGTGCCAGCAGTTTCCTCCATCAGCCCCAGCATTTT. Its translation is CASSFLHQPQHF. The rearrangement joins TRBV28 to TRBJ1-5; D gene ambiguous. The V gene's germline CDR1 is MDHEN and CDR2 SYDVKM. V was shortened by 3 bases and J by 5 bases, with 5 bases between the two germline ends. The CDR3 sequence is 12 residues long.

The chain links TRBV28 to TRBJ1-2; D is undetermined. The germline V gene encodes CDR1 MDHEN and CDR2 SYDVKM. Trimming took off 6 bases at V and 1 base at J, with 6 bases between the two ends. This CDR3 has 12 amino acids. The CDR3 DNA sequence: TGTGCCAGCAGAATCGTTAACTATGGCTACACCTTC. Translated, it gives CASRIVNYGYTF.

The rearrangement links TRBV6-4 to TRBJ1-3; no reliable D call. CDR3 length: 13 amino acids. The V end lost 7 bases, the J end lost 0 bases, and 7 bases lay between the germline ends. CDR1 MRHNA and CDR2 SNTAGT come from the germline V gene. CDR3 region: CASNSSSGNTIYF. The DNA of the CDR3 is TGTGCCAGCAATAGCTCCTCTGGAAACACCATATATTTT.

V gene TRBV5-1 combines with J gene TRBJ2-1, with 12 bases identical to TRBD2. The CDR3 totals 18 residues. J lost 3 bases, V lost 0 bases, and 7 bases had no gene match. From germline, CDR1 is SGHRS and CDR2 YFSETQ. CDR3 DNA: TGCGCCAGCAGCTTGGAGGGACTAGCGGGCGCGCACTACAATGAGCAGTTCTTC. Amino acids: CASSLEGLAGAHYNEQFF.

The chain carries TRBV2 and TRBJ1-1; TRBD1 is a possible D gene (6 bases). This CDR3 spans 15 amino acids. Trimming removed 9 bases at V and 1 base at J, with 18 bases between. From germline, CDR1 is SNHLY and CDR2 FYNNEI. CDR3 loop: CARRTGSEENTEAFF. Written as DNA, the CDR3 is TGTGCCAGGAGAACAGGGTCGGAGGAGAACACTGAAGCTTTCTTT.

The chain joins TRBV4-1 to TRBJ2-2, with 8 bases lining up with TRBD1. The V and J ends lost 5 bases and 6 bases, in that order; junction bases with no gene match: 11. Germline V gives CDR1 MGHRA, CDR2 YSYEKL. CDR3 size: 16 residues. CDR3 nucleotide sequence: TGCGCCAGCAGCACCCCTTTGACAGGGGCGGCCGGGGAGCTGTTTTTT. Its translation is CASSTPLTGAAGELFF.

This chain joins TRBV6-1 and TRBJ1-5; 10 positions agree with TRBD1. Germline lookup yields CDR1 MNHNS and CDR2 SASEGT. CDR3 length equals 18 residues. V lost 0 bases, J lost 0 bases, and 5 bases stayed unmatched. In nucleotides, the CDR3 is TGTGCCAGCAGTGAAGCGCCGACAGGGGGCTATAGCAATCAGCCCCAGCATTTT. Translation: CASSEAPTGGYSNQPQHF.

CDR3 DNA: TGTGCCAGCAGCAGATCTGGGTTAGCGGGGGGGCGAAGCACAGATACGCAGTATTTT. Protein: CASSRSGLAGGRSTDTQYF. The chain links TRBV13 to TRBJ2-3, with 11 bases that match TRBD2. The V segment lost 5 bases and the J segment 0 bases; nucleotides outside the gene matches: 13. CDR1 PRHDT and CDR2 FYEKMQ come from the germline V gene (reference sequence). This CDR3 spans 19 amino acids.

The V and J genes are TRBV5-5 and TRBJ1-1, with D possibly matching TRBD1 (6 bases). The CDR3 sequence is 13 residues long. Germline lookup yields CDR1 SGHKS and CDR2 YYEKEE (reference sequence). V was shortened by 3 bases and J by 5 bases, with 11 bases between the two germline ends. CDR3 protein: CASSYTGRTEAFF. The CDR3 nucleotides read TGTGCCAGCAGCTATACAGGGCGGACTGAAGCTTTCTTT. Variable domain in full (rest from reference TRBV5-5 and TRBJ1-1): DAGVTQSPTHLIKTRGQQVTLRCSPISGHKSVSWYQQVLGQGPQFIFQYYEKEERGRGNFPDRFSARQFPNYSSELNVNALLLGDSALYLCASSYTGRTEAFFGQGTRLTVV.

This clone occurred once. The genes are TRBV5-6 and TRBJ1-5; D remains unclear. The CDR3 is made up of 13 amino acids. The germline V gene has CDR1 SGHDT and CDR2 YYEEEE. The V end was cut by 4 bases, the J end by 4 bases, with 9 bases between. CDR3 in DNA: TGTGCCAGCAGCCCTTTCGGGAATCAGCCCCAGCATTTT. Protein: CASSPFGNQPQHF.

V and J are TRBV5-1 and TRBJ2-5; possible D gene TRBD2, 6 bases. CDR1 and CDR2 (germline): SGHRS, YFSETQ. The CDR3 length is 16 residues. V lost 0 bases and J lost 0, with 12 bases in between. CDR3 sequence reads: CASSLGNSGDQETQYF. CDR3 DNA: TGCGCCAGCAGCTTGGGTAATAGCGGTGACCAAGAGACCCAGTACTTC.

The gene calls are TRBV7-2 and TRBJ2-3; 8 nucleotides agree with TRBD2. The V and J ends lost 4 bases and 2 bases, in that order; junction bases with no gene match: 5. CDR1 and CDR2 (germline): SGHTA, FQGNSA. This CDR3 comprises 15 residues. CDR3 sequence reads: CASSSTSAHTDTQYF. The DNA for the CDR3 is TGTGCCAGCAGCTCGACTAGCGCCCACACAGATACGCAGTATTTT.

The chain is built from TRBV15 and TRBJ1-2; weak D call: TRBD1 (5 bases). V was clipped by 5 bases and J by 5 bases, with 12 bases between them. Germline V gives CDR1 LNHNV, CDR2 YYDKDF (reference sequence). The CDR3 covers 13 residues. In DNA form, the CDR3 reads TGTGCCACCAGCTCTAGACAGTTTTATGGCTACACCTTC. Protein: CATSSRQFYGYTF. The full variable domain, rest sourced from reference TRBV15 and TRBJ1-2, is DAMVIQNPRYQVTQFGKPVTLSCSQTLNHNVMYWYQQKSSQAPKLLFHYYDKDFNNEADTPDNFQSRRPNTSFCFLDIRSPGLGDTAMYLCATSSRQFYGYTFGSGTRLTVV.